This T cell receptor beta chain is drawn from a study of T-cell reconstitution after alpha-beta-depleted transplantation in children. Findings and limits, study-wide: There were some patients whose high TCRbeta diversity at day 60 came from surviving recipient T cells and thymic progenitors.

As for this clonotype: Its antigen is undetermined.

V was pared by 1 base and J by 5 bases, with 5 bases between. CDR1 and CDR2 from the germline V gene are SGHTA and FQGNSA. The CDR3 is 12 residues long. As it was prepared, the TCRbeta library received unique molecular identifiers. One entry per CDR3 protein results from TCRdb running MiXCR on the PCR reads. The sample holds 500,000 or so distinct CDR3 sequences, roughly 10% seen once. The chain links TRBV7-2 to TRBJ1-1; D not certain. Specimen: PBMCs, mostly from graft donor cells, collected 180 days after TCRalphabeta/CD19-depleted stem cell transplant. The clonotype was recovered from a female patient aged 2-15 years who had a stem cell transplant for aplastic anemia, so the T cells may come from the graft donor. The CDR3 spells CASSLDWTEAFF. The CDR3 coding sequence is TGTGCCAGCAGCTTAGATTGGACTGAAGCTTTCTTT.